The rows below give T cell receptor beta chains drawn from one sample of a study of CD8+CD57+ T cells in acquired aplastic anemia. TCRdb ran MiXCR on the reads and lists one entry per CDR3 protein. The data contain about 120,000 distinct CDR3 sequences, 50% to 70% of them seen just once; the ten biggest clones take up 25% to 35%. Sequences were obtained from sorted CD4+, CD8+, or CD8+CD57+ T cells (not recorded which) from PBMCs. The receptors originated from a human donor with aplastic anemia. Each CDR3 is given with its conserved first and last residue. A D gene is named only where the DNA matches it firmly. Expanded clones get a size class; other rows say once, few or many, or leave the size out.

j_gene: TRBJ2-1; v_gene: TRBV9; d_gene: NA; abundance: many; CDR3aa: CASSVGTTGLSYNEQFF; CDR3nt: TGTGCCAGCAGCGTGGGTACGACAGGCCTCTCCTACAATGAGCAGTTCTTC
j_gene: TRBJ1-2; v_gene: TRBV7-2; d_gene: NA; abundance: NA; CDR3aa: CASSPSPSYGYTF; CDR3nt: TGTGCCAGCAGCCCGTCCCCTAGCTATGGCTACACCTTC
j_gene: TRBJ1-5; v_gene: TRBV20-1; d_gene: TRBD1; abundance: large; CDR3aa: CSAHTGGGNQPQHF; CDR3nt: TGCAGTGCTCACACAGGGGGCGGCAATCAGCCCCAGCATTTT
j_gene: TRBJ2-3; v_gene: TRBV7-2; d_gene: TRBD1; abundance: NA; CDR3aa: CASSTGTGVTQYF; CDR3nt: TGTGCCAGCAGTACCGGGACAGGGGTAACGCAGTATTTT
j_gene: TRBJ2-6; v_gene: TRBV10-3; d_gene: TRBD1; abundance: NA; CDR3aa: CASGQGASGANVLTF; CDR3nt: TGTGCCTCGGGACAGGGAGCCTCTGGGGCCAACGTCCTGACTTTC
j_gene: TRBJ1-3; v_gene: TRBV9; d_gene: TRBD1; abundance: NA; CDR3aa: CASSVGGTGAGNTIYF; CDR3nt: TGTGCCAGCAGCGTAGGGGGGACAGGGGCCGGAAACACCATATATTTT
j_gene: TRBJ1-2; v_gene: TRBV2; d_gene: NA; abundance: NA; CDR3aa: CASSEGRGYGYTF; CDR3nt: TGTGCCAGCAGTGAGGGCAGGGGCTATGGCTACACCTTC
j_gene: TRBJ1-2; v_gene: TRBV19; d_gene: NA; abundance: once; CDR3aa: CASRTGRDHGYTF; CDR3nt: TGTGCCAGTAGGACGGGCAGGGATCATGGCTACACCTTC
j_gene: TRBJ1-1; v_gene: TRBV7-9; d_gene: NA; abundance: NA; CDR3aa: CASSILGGTEAFF; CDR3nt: TGTGCCAGCAGCATCCTTGGGGGGACTGAAGCTTTCTTT
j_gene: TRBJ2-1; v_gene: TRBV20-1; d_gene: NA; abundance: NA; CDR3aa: CSASNVVGSSYNEQFF; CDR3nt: TGCAGTGCTAGTAATGTCGTGGGGAGCTCCTACAATGAGCAGTTCTTC
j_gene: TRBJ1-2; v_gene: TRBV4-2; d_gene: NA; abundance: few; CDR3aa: CASSQEQGPLYGYTF; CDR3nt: TGTGCCAGCAGCCAAGAGCAGGGACCCCTCTATGGCTACACCTTC
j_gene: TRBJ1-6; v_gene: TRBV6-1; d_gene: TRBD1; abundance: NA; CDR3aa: CASSLNRGSAPLHF; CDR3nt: TGTGCCAGCAGCCTTAACAGGGGTTCAGCGCCCCTCCACTTT
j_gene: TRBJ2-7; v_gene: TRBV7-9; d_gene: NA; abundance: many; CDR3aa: CASSPPFGEEQYF; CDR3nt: TGTGCCAGCAGCCCCCCGTTTGGGGAGGAGCAGTACTTC
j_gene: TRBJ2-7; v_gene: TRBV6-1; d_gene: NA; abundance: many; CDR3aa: CASSEWFRGLYEQYF; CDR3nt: TGTGCCAGCAGTGAATGGTTCAGGGGTCTTTACGAGCAGTACTTC
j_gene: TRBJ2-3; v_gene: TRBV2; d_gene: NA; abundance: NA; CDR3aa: CASSEGWGGAPRDTQYF; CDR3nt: TGTGCCAGCAGCGAAGGGTGGGGGGGCGCCCCGAGGGATACGCAGTACTTT
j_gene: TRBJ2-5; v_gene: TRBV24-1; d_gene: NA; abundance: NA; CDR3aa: CATQRAEARETQYF; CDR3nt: TGTGCCACCCAAAGAGCAGAGGCGCGGGAGACCCAGTACTTC
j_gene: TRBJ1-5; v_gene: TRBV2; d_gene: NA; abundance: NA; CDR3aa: CAGSPQPGRNQPQHF; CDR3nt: TGTGCCGGCAGCCCGCAGCCAGGGCGCAATCAGCCCCAGCATTTT
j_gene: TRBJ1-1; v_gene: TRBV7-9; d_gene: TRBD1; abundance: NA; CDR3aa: CASSSWDRVAEAFF; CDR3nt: TGTGCCAGCAGCTCCTGGGACAGGGTCGCTGAAGCTTTCTTT
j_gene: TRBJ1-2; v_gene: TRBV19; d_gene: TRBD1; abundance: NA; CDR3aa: CASKPGTGVGGYTF; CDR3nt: TGTGCCAGTAAACCCGGGACAGGGGTTGGTGGCTACACCTTC
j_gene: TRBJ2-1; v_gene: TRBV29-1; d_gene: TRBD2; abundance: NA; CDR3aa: CSVGRTSGYNEQFF; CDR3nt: TGCAGCGTTGGGCGGACTAGCGGTTACAATGAACAGTTCTTC
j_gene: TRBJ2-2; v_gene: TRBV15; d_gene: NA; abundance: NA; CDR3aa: CATSRDASTGELFF; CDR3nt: TGTGCCACCAGCAGAGATGCGAGCACCGGGGAGCTGTTTTTT
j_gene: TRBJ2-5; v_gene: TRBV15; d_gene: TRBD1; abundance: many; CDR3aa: CATSTVDRAQETQYF; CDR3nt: TGTGCCACCAGCACCGTGGACAGGGCGCAAGAGACCCAGTACTTC
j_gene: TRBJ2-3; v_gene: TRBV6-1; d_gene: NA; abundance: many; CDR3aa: CASRDGTVSTDTQYF; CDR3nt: TGTGCCAGCAGAGACGGGACGGTTAGCACAGATACGCAGTATTTT
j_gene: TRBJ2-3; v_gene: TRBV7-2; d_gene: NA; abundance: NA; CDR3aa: CASNLQSEDTQYF; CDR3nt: TGTGCCAGCAACCTTCAGTCCGAGGATACGCAGTATTTT